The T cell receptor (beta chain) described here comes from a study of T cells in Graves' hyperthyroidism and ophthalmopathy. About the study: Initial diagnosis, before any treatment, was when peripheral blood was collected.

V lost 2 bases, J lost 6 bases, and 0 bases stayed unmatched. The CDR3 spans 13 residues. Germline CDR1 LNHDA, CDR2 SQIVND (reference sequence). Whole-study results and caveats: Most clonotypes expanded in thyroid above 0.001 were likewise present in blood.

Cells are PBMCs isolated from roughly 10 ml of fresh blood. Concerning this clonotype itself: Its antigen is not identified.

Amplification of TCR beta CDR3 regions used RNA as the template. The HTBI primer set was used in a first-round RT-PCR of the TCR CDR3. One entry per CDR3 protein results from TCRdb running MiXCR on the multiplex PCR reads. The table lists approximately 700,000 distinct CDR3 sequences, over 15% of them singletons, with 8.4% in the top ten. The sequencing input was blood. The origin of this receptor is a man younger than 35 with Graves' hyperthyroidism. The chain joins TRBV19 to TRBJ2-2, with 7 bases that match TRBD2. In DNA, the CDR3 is TGTGCCAGTAGTATACGGGGGGCCGGGGAGCTGTTTTTT. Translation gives CASSIRGAGELFF.